This TCR beta chain was identified in a study of shared clonotypes between healthy human individuals. CDR1 SGHNT and CDR2 YYREEE come from the germline V gene (reference sequence). The CDR3 runs 17 residues. The J segment lost 7 bases and the V segment lost 4 bases, leaving 16 bases of the junction unmatched. Clones were sequenced by immunoSEQ multiplex PCR, and TCRdb holds only the in-frame ones, with some missing. The top ten clones hold about 0.45% of a sample with roughly 1.5 million clones, 98% of them seen once. The genes are TRBV5-4 and TRBJ2-1; 8 positions agree with TRBD2. The sequenced sample was naive CD4+ T cells sorted from blood. As to subset: CD45RA+ positively selected. This clonotype originated in a man aged 25 to 40 in good health. The CDR3 region is CASSLRSAGGVYNEQFF. The CDR3 DNA reads as TGTGCCAGCAGCCTGAGGTCTGCGGGAGGTGTTTATAATGAGCAGTTCTTC.